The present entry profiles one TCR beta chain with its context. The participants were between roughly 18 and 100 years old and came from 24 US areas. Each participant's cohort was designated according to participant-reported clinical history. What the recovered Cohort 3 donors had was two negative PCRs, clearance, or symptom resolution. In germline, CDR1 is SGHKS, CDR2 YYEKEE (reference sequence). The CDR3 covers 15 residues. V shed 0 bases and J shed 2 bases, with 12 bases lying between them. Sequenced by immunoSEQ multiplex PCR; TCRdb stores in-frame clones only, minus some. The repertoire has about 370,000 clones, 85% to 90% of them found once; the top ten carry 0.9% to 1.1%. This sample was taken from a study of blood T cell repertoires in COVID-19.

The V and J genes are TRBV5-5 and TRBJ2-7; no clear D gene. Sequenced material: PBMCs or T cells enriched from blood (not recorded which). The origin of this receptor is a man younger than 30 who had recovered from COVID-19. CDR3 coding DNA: TGTGCCAGCAGCTTGGGGCCGATAAAAACCTACGAGCAGTACTTC. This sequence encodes CASSLGPIKTYEQYF.